Below, one TCR beta chain is given with its context. Trimming left V 8 bases short and J 4 bases short, with 12 bases between. Germline CDR1 SGHDN, CDR2 FVKESK. The CDR3 consists of 13 residues. Under the authors' procedure: Estimates of nucleated cell counts were drawn from the amplification of reference gene primers. Assay: immunoSEQ multiplex PCR; the TCRdb copy retains only in-frame clones and omits some. D and trimming were read from the DNA, whereas the V and J calls and clone size are those reported in that table. The table lists around 160,000 clones, 85% to 90% of them singletons. This sample is drawn from a study of blood T cell repertoires in COVID-19. Study overall: PBMCs, B-cell-depleted T cells, or T cells were the source of the cDNA or gDNA that made up the material.

The sample was peripheral blood. The TCR was taken from a man aged 18 to 35 with acute or convalescent COVID-19. J is TRBJ2-4 and V is TRBV14; no firm D call. CDR3 region: CASAGAIKNIQYF. CDR3 DNA: TGTGCCAGCGCTGGAGCTATAAAAAACATTCAGTACTTC.